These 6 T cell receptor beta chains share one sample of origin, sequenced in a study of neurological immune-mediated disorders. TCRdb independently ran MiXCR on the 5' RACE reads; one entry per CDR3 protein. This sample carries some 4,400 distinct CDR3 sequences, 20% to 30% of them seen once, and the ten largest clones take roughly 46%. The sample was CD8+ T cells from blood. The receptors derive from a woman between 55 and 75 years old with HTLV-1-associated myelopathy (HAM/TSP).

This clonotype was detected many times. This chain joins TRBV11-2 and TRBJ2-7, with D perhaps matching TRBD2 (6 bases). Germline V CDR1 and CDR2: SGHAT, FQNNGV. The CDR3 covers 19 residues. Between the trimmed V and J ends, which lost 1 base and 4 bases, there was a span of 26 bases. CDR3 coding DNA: TGTGCCAGCAGCTTAGTCGTTGGGGGGATCCAATGGGGATCATACGAGCAGTACTTC. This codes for CASSLVVGGIQWGSYEQYF.

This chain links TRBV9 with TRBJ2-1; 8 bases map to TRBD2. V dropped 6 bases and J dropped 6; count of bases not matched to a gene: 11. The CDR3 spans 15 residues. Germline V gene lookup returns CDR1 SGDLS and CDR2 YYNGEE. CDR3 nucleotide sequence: TGTGCCAGCATCGGGGCTAGCGGGCTGGTCAATGAGCAGTTCTTC. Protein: CASIGASGLVNEQFF. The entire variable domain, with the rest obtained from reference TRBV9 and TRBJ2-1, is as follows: DSGVTQTPKHLITATGQRVTLRCSPRSGDLSVYWYQQSLDQGLQFLIQYYNGEERAKGNILERFSAQQFPDLHSELNLSSLELGDSALYFCASIGASGLVNEQFFGPGTRLTVL.

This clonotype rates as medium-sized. CDR3 in DNA: TGTGCCAGCAGTTTACTGGGCGGGGGGCTCCAAGAGACCCAGTACTTC. It codes for CASSLLGGGLQETQYF. The chain recombines TRBV6-5 with TRBJ2-5, with 8 bases aligning to TRBD2. Germline values: CDR1 MNHEY, CDR2 SVGAGI. Losses at the gene ends were 4 bases for V and 1 base for J; bases not matched to a gene: 8. CDR3 length: 16 amino acids.

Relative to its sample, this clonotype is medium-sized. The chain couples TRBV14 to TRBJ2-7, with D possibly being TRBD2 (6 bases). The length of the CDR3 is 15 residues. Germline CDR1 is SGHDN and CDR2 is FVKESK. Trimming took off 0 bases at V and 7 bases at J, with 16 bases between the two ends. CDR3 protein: CASSQDLAGMGEQYF. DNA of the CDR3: TGTGCCAGCAGCCAAGATCTTGCGGGGATGGGGGAGCAGTACTTC.

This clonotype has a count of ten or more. The CDR3 loop reads CSARDLRGTFSYEQYF. CDR3 DNA sequence: TGCAGTGCTAGAGATTTGCGGGGGACCTTCTCCTACGAGCAGTACTTC. The chain has TRBV20-1 and TRBJ2-7; 7 positions agree with TRBD2. CDR1 is DFQATT and CDR2 is SNEGSKA in the germline V gene (reference sequence). J gave up 0 bases and V 0 bases, and 8 bases lay outside the gene matches. This CDR3 has 16 amino acids.

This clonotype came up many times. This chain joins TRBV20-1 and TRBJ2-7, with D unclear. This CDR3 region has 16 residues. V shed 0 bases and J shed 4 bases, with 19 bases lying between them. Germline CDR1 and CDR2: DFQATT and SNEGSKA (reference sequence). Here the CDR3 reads CSARDDDAPRRYEQYF. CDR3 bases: TGCAGTGCTAGAGATGATGACGCCCCTCGGCGGTACGAGCAGTACTTC.